The present T cell receptor (beta chain) was sequenced within a study of blood T cell repertoires in COVID-19. The V gene's germline CDR1 is SGHRS and CDR2 YFSETQ. The CDR3 has 14 amino acids. J lost 3 bases, V lost 3 bases, and 4 bases had no gene match. Generated by immunoSEQ multiplex PCR, the TCRdb table keeps only in-frame clones and is missing some. The sample comprises roughly 80,000 clones, under 80% of which are singletons, and over 9.5% rests with the top ten. The table lists this clone with a few counts. This chain connects TRBV5-1 to TRBJ2-7, with 9 bases that match TRBD1. This clonotype originated in a human donor in a cohort sampled during active COVID-19. The sample was peripheral blood. The CDR3 spells CASSSGTGYYEQYF. The CDR3 DNA sequence: TGCGCCAGCAGCTCCGGGACAGGGTACTACGAGCAGTACTTC.